This passage covers 26 T cell receptor beta chains from one sample sequenced in a study of response to subunit inactivated influenza vaccine. TCRdb recomputed calls from the RT-PCR reads with MiXCR, one row per CDR3 protein. The repertoire has approximately 490,000 distinct CDR3 sequences, more than 7% of them found once; the top ten carry under 15%. The input for sequencing was PBMCs from blood, taken around 25 months after vaccination. These receptors all stem from a man aged 50 to 69 who received an inactivated influenza vaccine.

CDR3 sequence (DNA): TGTGCCAGCAGTTGGGACTACTCCTACAATGAGCAGTTCTTC. This sequence encodes CASSWDYSYNEQFF. The chain uses TRBV12-3 or TRBV12-4 and TRBJ2-1; 7 nucleotides agree with TRBD2. CDR3 length: 14 residues. After removal of 4 bases from V and 0 bases from J, the junction contained 0 bases not matched to a gene.

The sample holds a few counts of this clonotype. Here the CDR3 reads CASSLVTVYEQYF. CDR3 nucleotide sequence: TGTGCCAGCAGTTTAGTAACAGTTTACGAGCAGTACTTC. This rearrangement joins TRBV12-3 or TRBV12-4 to TRBJ2-7, with no clear D. Trimming removed 1 base from V and 4 bases from J, with 8 bases in between. The CDR3 length is 13 residues.

This clonotype was detected a few times. The J gene is TRBJ2-2, the V gene TRBV20-1, with 7 bases that match TRBD2. There are 17 residues in the CDR3. CDR1 is DFQATT and CDR2 is SNEGSKA in the germline V gene (reference sequence). V lost 3 bases to trimming and J lost 7 bases; unmatched junction nucleotides: 17. The CDR3 region has the DNA TGCAGTGCTAGGAACTCCCCGGGACTACAAACGGGCGGGGAGCTGTTTTTT. Translating it yields CSARNSPGLQTGGELFF.

This clonotype was counted many times. The V and J genes are TRBV12-3 or TRBV12-4 and TRBJ2-1, with D tentatively TRBD2 (6 bases). The CDR3 extends over 15 amino acids. V shed 7 bases and J shed 3 bases, with 16 bases lying between them. The CDR3 is CASTRAGSYYNEQFF. The CDR3 bases are TGTGCCAGCACCCGAGCGGGTTCCTACTACAATGAGCAGTTCTTC.

A few counts support this clonotype. The chain has TRBV18 and TRBJ1-5, with TRBD1 identical over 10 bases. Germline V lookup: CDR1 KGHSH, CDR2 LQKENI. The V and J ends lost 3 bases and 6 bases, in that order; junction bases with no gene match: 5. The CDR3 has 15 residues. CDR3 amino acids: CASSPETGGGQPQHF. CDR3 nucleotides: TGTGCCAGCTCACCGGAGACAGGGGGCGGTCAGCCCCAGCATTTT.

The table lists this clonotype with a few counts. The chain recombines TRBV5-1 with TRBJ2-7; possible D gene TRBD1, 5 bases. This CDR3 is built from 14 residues. The V and J ends lost 4 bases and 9 bases respectively, with 20 bases between them. Per the germline V gene, CDR1 is SGHRS and CDR2 is YFSETQ. This CDR3 is CASSQAPGATGQYF. In DNA form, the CDR3 reads TGCGCCAGCAGCCAAGCCCCTGGGGCTACAGGGCAGTACTTC.

The rearrangement links TRBV5-1 to TRBJ2-3; maybe TRBD2 (5 bases). Deletions cut 0 bases from V and 4 bases from J, with 12 bases between. Per germline, CDR1 SGHRS and CDR2 YFSETQ. The CDR3 is made up of 15 amino acids. CDR3 sequence: CASSLGGFPSDTQYF. The CDR3 DNA follows: TGCGCCAGCAGCTTGGGAGGGTTTCCCTCAGATACGCAGTATTTT.

This clonotype came up many times. The chain joins TRBV6-2 or TRBV6-3 to TRBJ2-1, with D uncertain. The ends were cut back, 5 bases at V and 10 bases at J, with 15 bases in the middle. The CDR3 covers 13 residues. Germline CDR1 MNHEY, CDR2 SVGEGT. This CDR3 reads CASSRPSGREQFF. Written as DNA, the CDR3 is TGTGCCAGCAGTCGCCCTAGTGGTCGAGAGCAGTTCTTC.

There are many counts of this clonotype. This sequence joins TRBV12-3 or TRBV12-4 and TRBJ2-1, with 11 nucleotides matching TRBD2. This CDR3 is built from 14 residues. V was pared by 6 bases and J by 10 bases, with 8 bases of the junction left unmatched. CDR3 nucleotide sequence: TGTGCCAGCAGGGGACTAGCGGCAACGGGAGAGCAGTTCTTC. Translated: CASRGLAATGEQFF.

The V gene is TRBV6-5, the J gene TRBJ2-2; D ambiguous. V lost 4 bases and J lost 6, with 9 bases in between. The CDR3 length is 13 residues. Germline V gene data show CDR1 as MNHEY and CDR2 as SVGAGI. The CDR3 nucleotides are TGTGCCAGCAGTTGGACCCTTTCCGGGGAGCTGTTTTTT. Translated: CASSWTLSGELFF.

This sequence joins TRBV19 and TRBJ1-1; D unresolved. The V and J ends lost 3 bases and 7 bases respectively, with 12 bases between them. This CDR3 is 13 amino acids long. Germline V CDR1 and CDR2: LNHDA, SQIVND (reference sequence). As DNA, the CDR3 is TGTGCCAGTAGTATGGGAAGTGCACATGAAGCTTTCTTT. Translated, it gives CASSMGSAHEAFF.

The rearrangement links TRBV4-3 to TRBJ2-1; no reliable D call. V was pared by 3 bases and J by 7 bases, with 10 bases between. The CDR3 extends over 13 amino acids. Germline-derived CDR1 and CDR2 are LGHNA and YSLEER. CDR3 residues: CASSHDIGNEQFF. The CDR3 DNA sequence: TGCGCCAGCAGCCACGATATAGGGAATGAGCAGTTCTTC.

This clonotype has more than one count but fewer than ten. This sequence joins TRBV7-8 and TRBJ2-3; TRBD2 might be the D (6 bases). Between the trimmed V and J ends, which lost 5 bases and 3 bases, there was a span of 18 bases. This CDR3 region has 16 residues. The germline V gene has CDR1 SGHVS and CDR2 FQNEAQ. This CDR3 reads CASSKAVGGLTDTQYF. The CDR3, as DNA: TGTGCCAGCAGCAAAGCCGTCGGAGGGTTGACAGATACGCAGTATTTT.

This clonotype came up a few times. The gene calls are TRBV18 and TRBJ2-1; 11 nucleotides agree with TRBD1. The length of the CDR3 is 14 residues. The germline V gene has CDR1 KGHSH and CDR2 LQKENI. J lost 4 bases, V lost 9 bases, and 5 bases had no gene match. In DNA, the CDR3 is TGTGCCAGTCGAGGGACAGGGGGATACAATGAGCAGTTCTTC. Translation gives CASRGTGGYNEQFF.

The rearrangement links TRBV20-1 to TRBJ2-7; tentatively, D is TRBD2 (5 bases). Germline lookup yields CDR1 DFQATT and CDR2 SNEGSKA (reference sequence). The CDR3 is 16 amino acids. Trimming pared 0 bases from V and 5 bases from J, leaving 20 bases between. DNA of the CDR3: TGCAGTGCTAGAGATCTGAGGCGAGGAGGACTGGACGAGCAGTACTTC. Its translation is CSARDLRRGGLDEQYF.

A few counts support this clonotype. The chain links TRBV27 to TRBJ2-2, with 14 bases fitting TRBD2. The CDR3 is made up of 17 amino acids. Per the germline V gene, CDR1 is MNHEY and CDR2 is SMNVEV (reference sequence). Germline trimming cut 6 bases from V and 7 bases from J; bases unmatched to any gene: 10. The CDR3 spells CASRAGTSGSRGGELFF. As DNA, the CDR3 is TGTGCCAGCAGGGCCGGGACTAGCGGGAGCAGGGGCGGGGAGCTGTTTTTT.

This clonotype was seen a handful of times. This chain links TRBV6-1 with TRBJ2-7; TRBD1 matches at 9 bases. This CDR3 has 17 amino acids. The germline V gene encodes CDR1 MNHNS and CDR2 SASEGT. Trimming took 5 bases from V and 0 from J; bases not matched to a gene: 11. CDR3: CASSPRPGTGSSYEQYF. The CDR3 DNA sequence: TGTGCCAGCAGTCCACGTCCCGGGACAGGGAGCTCCTACGAGCAGTACTTC.

Note on this clonotype: One end of the junction varies from germline; a read error may be responsible. The V gene is TRBV2, the J gene TRBJ2-7; the D is unclear. Germline loops: CDR1 SNHLY, CDR2 FYNNEI. The CDR3 extends over 14 amino acids. The CDR3, as DNA: TGTGTCAGCATTCTAGTGCCTACCGCCAACGAGCAGTACTTC. Protein: CVSILVPTANEQYF.

This clonotype has just a few counts. The junction differs from germline at one of its ends, possibly a read error. This chain joins TRBV5-1 and TRBJ2-3; the D gene is possibly TRBD2 (6 bases). From germline, CDR1 is SGHRS and CDR2 YFSETQ. The CDR3 has 13 residues. The CDR3 DNA reads as TGCGCCAGCAGATTGGAGGGAGTAGATACGCAGTATTTT. This translates into CASRLEGVDTQYF.

The chain employs TRBV12-3 or TRBV12-4 and TRBJ2-7; D is perhaps TRBD2 (5 bases). There are 13 residues in the CDR3. V was trimmed by 2 bases and J by 7 bases, leaving 12 bases between them. CDR3 protein: CASSLRRVREQYF. The CDR3 nucleotides read TGTGCCAGCAGTTTAAGGCGGGTTAGGGAGCAGTACTTC.

This clonotype was counted only a few times. The V call is TRBV7-9, the J call TRBJ2-7, with D hard to call. Germline loops: CDR1 SEHNR, CDR2 FQNEAQ (reference sequence). CDR3 size: 13 residues. The ends were cut back, 5 bases at V and 5 bases at J, with 13 bases in the middle. CDR3 protein: CASSTKGPNEQYF. CDR3 nucleotides: TGTGCCAGCAGCACCAAGGGCCCGAACGAGCAGTACTTC.

J is TRBJ2-2 and V is TRBV7-2; D remains unclear. The CDR3 covers 16 residues. V gave up 6 bases and J gave up 7 bases, with 21 bases separating them. From germline, CDR1 is SGHTA and CDR2 FQGNSA. This chain's CDR3 is CASSSISTVRLGELFF. Written as DNA, the CDR3 is TGTGCCAGCAGTTCTATCTCGACTGTTCGACTCGGGGAGCTGTTTTTT.

This clonotype was detected ten times or more. V gene TRBV3-1 combines with J gene TRBJ1-1; D not certain. Germline V gives CDR1 LGHDT, CDR2 YNNKEL (reference sequence). This CDR3 is built from 13 residues. V was trimmed by 6 bases and J by 1 base, leaving 9 bases between them. CDR3 in amino acids: CASSPRGNTEAFF. DNA of the CDR3: TGTGCCAGCAGTCCCCGTGGGAACACTGAAGCTTTCTTT.

This clonotype was counted many times. This chain uses TRBV6-2 or TRBV6-3 with TRBJ1-1, with D uncertain. Germline V lookup: CDR1 MNHEY, CDR2 SVGEGT. This CDR3 contains 16 residues. Trimming took off 0 bases at V and 1 base at J, with 12 bases between the two ends. The CDR3 region has the DNA TGTGCCAGCAGTTACTCGAGCCCTATCGGGAACACTGAAGCTTTCTTT. Amino acids: CASSYSSPIGNTEAFF.

This clonotype was detected a few times. This chain joins TRBV5-6 and TRBJ2-1; maybe TRBD2 (6 bases). In germline, CDR1 is SGHDT, CDR2 YYEEEE. Trimming left V 4 bases short and J 6 bases short, with 20 bases between. The CDR3 spans 16 residues. Written as DNA, the CDR3 is TGTGCCAGCAGCACCACGGGACTCGGGGGAGGCAATGAGCAGTTCTTC. This encodes CASSTTGLGGGNEQFF.

CDR3 residues: CAVGQGASGANVLTF. CDR3 bases: TGTGCCGTGGGACAGGGGGCTTCCGGGGCCAACGTCCTGACTTTC. This sequence joins TRBV10-3 and TRBJ2-6, with 12 bases matching TRBD1. Per the germline V gene, CDR1 is ENHRY and CDR2 is SYGVKD. With V trimmed by 11 bases and J by 4 bases, 6 bases remained unmatched. This CDR3 is built from 15 residues.